What follows describes a single TCR beta chain. This entry comes from a study of shared clonotypes between healthy human individuals. TCRdb keeps only in-frame clones here, not all; method: immunoSEQ multiplex PCR. The sample consists of approximately 2.3 million clones, approximately 93% of them appearing once. The germline gives CDR1 SNHLY, CDR2 FYNNEI. This CDR3 contains 15 residues. Trimming left V 6 bases short and J 2 bases short, with 14 bases between. Naive CD45RA+ and memory CD45RA-negative subsets were split from CD4+ cells. The rearrangement joins TRBV2 to TRBJ1-3, with D tentatively TRBD1 (5 bases). The receptor's source is a man aged 18-30 years in good health. Some clones in this sample may be carry-over from other donors' samples. The source material was naive CD4+ T cells from PBMCs. Subset indicated: CD45RA+ positively selected. The CDR3 protein is CASRPGEGPGNTIYF. CDR3 bases: TGTGCCAGCAGACCCGGTGAGGGGCCTGGAAACACCATATATTTT.